Following are 6 T cell receptor beta chains from one sample sequenced in a study of spatial heterogeneity in lung cancer. The study's findings and limits: Tumors with more nonsynonymous mutations had more expanded intratumoral alpha and beta TCRs.

The antigens these receptors bind are not known. MiXCR, applied by TCRdb to the 5' RACE reads, yields one record per CDR3 protein. Among over 15,000 distinct CDR3 sequences, 6.2% were seen once, and the ten largest hold 6.8%. Time point noted: sample taken at primary tumor resection. Sample: lung tumor tissue, taken at surgery. Source of these receptors: a male donor with early-stage non-small cell lung cancer.

About this clonotype: Within a library made for alpha chains, this beta chain is off target, and its count is uninformative. The rearrangement uses TRBV7-9 and TRBJ2-2; D ambiguous. This CDR3 spans 17 amino acids. CDR1 and CDR2 from the germline V gene are SEHNR and FQNEAQ (reference sequence). V was trimmed by 4 bases and J by 3 bases, leaving 18 bases between them. CDR3 amino acids: CASSSHRQAGHTGELFF. The DNA for the CDR3 is TGTGCCAGCAGCTCCCATCGGCAGGCTGGGCACACCGGGGAGCTGTTTTTT.

A word on this clonotype: The library was prepared for alpha chains; this beta chain is a stray read, so its frequency means little. The V gene is TRBV20-1, the J gene TRBJ2-1, with D possibly being TRBD1 or TRBD2 (5 bases each). This CDR3 comprises 11 residues. Between the trimmed V and J ends, which lost 3 bases and 10 bases, there was a span of 10 bases. Germline CDR1 reads DFQATT; CDR2 reads SNEGSKA (reference sequence). This chain's CDR3 is CSASGRDEQFF. The DNA for the CDR3 is TGCAGTGCTAGTGGCCGGGACGAGCAGTTCTTC.

This clonotype appeared many times. The library was designed around alpha chains, so this beta chain is a stray read whose abundance carries little weight. The chain uses TRBV7-2 and TRBJ1-1, with D tentatively TRBD1 (5 bases). CDR3 size: 16 residues. Germline CDR1 and CDR2: SGHTA and FQGNSA. With 5 bases removed from V and 7 bases from J, the gap between germline ends came to 23 bases. CDR3 sequence (DNA): TGTGCCAGCAGCCTAATTCCGGGACGGATAACTGGTGAAGCTTTCTTT. Its translation is CASSLIPGRITGEAFF. Drawing the rest from reference TRBV7-2 and TRBJ1-1, the complete variable domain is GAGVSQSPSNKVTEKGKDVELRCDPISGHTALYWYRQSLGQGLEFLIYFQGNSAPDKSGLPSDRFSAERTGGSVSTLTIQRTQQEDSAVYLCASSLIPGRITGEAFFGQGTRLTVV.

This clonotype was seen ten or more times. The size of this beta chain means little, since it is a stray read in a library made for alpha chains. The chain has TRBV5-1 and TRBJ2-7; TRBD1 agrees at 7 bases. V gave up 4 bases and J gave up 7 bases; unmatched junction bases: 8. The CDR3 extends over 13 amino acids. From germline, CDR1 is SGHRS and CDR2 YFSETQ. The CDR3 nucleotides are TGCGCCAGCAGCACCCAAACAGGGGAAGAGCAGTACTTC. Encoded protein: CASSTQTGEEQYF.

This clonotype came up many times. A library made for alpha chains picked up this beta chain off target, so its size means little. The chain couples TRBV6-6 to TRBJ2-7; TRBD1 is a possible D gene (7 bases). Germline values: CDR1 MNHNY, CDR2 SVGAGI (reference sequence). The CDR3 totals 14 residues. The V end was cut by 6 bases, the J end by 2 bases, with 14 bases between. Here the CDR3 reads CASRRRDSPYEQYF. CDR3 DNA: TGTGCCAGCAGGAGGAGGGACAGCCCCTACGAGCAGTACTTC.

In this sample, this clonotype turned up a few times. This beta chain turned up in a library designed for alpha chains; as an off-target read, its abundance says little. This sequence joins TRBV3-1 and TRBJ1-2; tentatively, D is TRBD1 (5 bases). CDR3 size: 13 residues. V lost 3 bases to trimming and J lost 4 bases, with 9 bases between them. Germline V gene lookup returns CDR1 LGHDT and CDR2 YNNKEL (reference sequence). CDR3 amino acids: CASSQVGPYGYTF. In DNA form, the CDR3 reads TGTGCCAGCAGCCAGGTGGGGCCCTATGGCTACACCTTC. Using reference TRBV3-1 and TRBJ1-2 for the parts outside the CDR3, the full variable domain is DTAVSQTPKYLVTQMGNDKSIKCEQNLGHDTMYWYKQDSKKFLKIMFSYNNKELIINETVPNRFSPKSPDKAHLNLHINSLELGDSAVYFCASSQVGPYGYTFGSGTRLTVV.